A single sample gave rise to the 26 T cell receptor beta chains below, sequenced in a study of cytomegalovirus exposure and HLA in healthy donors. Primers included in the PCR were 60 Vbeta and 13 Jbeta primers. Libraries were prepared by immunoSEQ multiplex PCR; TCRdb keeps only in-frame clonotypes and omits some of them. This table holds over 70,000 clones, around 82% found once. Sequences were obtained from PBMCs. These receptors were obtained from a man aged 18-30 years in good health and CMV-seronegative.

The chain uses TRBV6-5 and TRBJ2-7; 10 positions match TRBD1. CDR3 length: 13 amino acids. V lost 6 bases, J lost 7 bases, and 6 bases stayed unmatched. From germline, CDR1 is MNHEY and CDR2 SVGAGI. CDR3 region: CASSTGTGVEQYF. CDR3 bases: TGTGCCAGCAGCACCGGGACAGGGGTAGAGCAGTACTTC.

This clone was seen a handful of times. CDR3 in DNA: TGTGCCAGTAGTATAGGCCTGTGGACTAGCGGGAGCTCCTACAATGAGCAGTTCTTC. The encoded protein is CASSIGLWTSGSSYNEQFF. V and J are TRBV19 and TRBJ2-1; 13 bases line up with TRBD2. Germline lookup yields CDR1 LNHDA and CDR2 SQIVND (reference sequence). The CDR3 runs 19 residues. The V gene end was trimmed by 1 base and the J gene end by 0 bases; junction bases not matched to a gene: 6.

The chain joins TRBV5-1 to TRBJ1-1, with a possible D match to TRBD1 (6 bases). Between the trimmed V and J ends, which lost 1 base and 5 bases, there was a span of 15 bases. Germline V lookup: CDR1 SGHRS, CDR2 YFSETQ. The CDR3 is 15 residues long. As DNA, the CDR3 is TGCGCCAGCAGCTTGTCTCCGGGGGGCCGAACTGAAGCTTTCTTT. The encoded protein is CASSLSPGGRTEAFF.

The chain is built from TRBV7-9 and TRBJ2-5, with 7 bases matching TRBD1. The CDR3 loop spans 16 amino acids. J was trimmed by 0 bases and V by 7 bases; bases with no gene match: 11. Germline V CDR1 and CDR2: SEHNR, FQNEAQ (reference sequence). The CDR3 reads CASTLYRGQDQETQYF. The CDR3 coding sequence is TGTGCCAGCACCCTTTACCGAGGACAGGACCAAGAGACCCAGTACTTC.

The chain links TRBV15 to TRBJ1-1, with D perhaps matching TRBD1 (6 bases). CDR1 and CDR2 from the germline V gene are LNHNV and YYDKDF (reference sequence). This CDR3 is built from 14 residues. V was clipped by 4 bases and J by 6 bases, with 15 bases between them. CDR3 DNA sequence: TGTGCCACCAGCATAAGGACAGCGGAGGCTGAAGCTTTCTTT. Translating gives CATSIRTAEAEAFF.

CDR3 residues: CASSHTVGSFSEAFF. CDR3 nucleotide sequence: TGCGCCAGCAGCCATACCGTGGGGAGTTTTTCTGAAGCTTTCTTT. The J gene is TRBJ1-1, the V gene TRBV4-1; D is unclear. Trimming stripped 3 bases from V and 6 bases from J, with 17 bases between. Germline CDR1 reads MGHRA; CDR2 reads YSYEKL. This CDR3 comprises 15 residues.

This chain joins TRBV9 and TRBJ2-3, with 12 bases that match TRBD2. The J segment lost 2 bases and the V segment lost 4 bases, leaving 5 bases of the junction unmatched. Germline lookup yields CDR1 SGDLS and CDR2 YYNGEE. The CDR3 contains 16 residues. DNA for the CDR3: TGTGCCAGCAGCAGAGGACTAGCGGGGTTCACAGATACGCAGTATTTT. This encodes CASSRGLAGFTDTQYF.

The rearrangement uses TRBV19 and TRBJ1-4; D is perhaps TRBD1 (6 bases). The germline V gene encodes CDR1 LNHDA and CDR2 SQIVND (reference sequence). The V and J ends lost 6 bases and 8 bases respectively, with 13 bases between them. The CDR3 has 13 residues. The CDR3 loop is CASSLTGQEKLFF. The CDR3 region has the DNA TGTGCCAGTAGCCTAACAGGGCAGGAAAAACTGTTTTTT.

This chain links TRBV29-1 with TRBJ2-7; the match to TRBD1 covers 7 bases. The CDR3 contains 14 residues. V trimming: 6 bases; J trimming: 5 bases; junction bases outside the gene matches: 13. Per the germline V gene, CDR1 is SQVTM and CDR2 is ANQGSEA. The CDR3 nucleotides read TGCAGCGTGGCCCGGAGCAGGGACAGAGACGAGCAGTACTTC. Encoded protein: CSVARSRDRDEQYF.

This clone was detected a few times. The chain links TRBV6-4 to TRBJ2-1; no firm D call. This CDR3 is built from 13 residues. The germline CDR1 and CDR2 sequences are MRHNA and SNTAGT. Deletions cut 3 bases from V and 7 bases from J, with 10 bases between. CDR3 protein: CASSEIASNEQFF. CDR3 bases: TGTGCCAGCAGTGAGATAGCTTCGAATGAGCAGTTCTTC.

The rearrangement uses TRBV30 and TRBJ2-1; D gene unclear. The germline V and J ends were trimmed by 4 bases and 0 bases, with 13 bases remaining between them. Germline lookup yields CDR1 GTSNPN and CDR2 SVGIG (reference sequence). The CDR3 has 15 amino acids. The CDR3 sequence: CAWTGEELSYNEQFF. DNA for the CDR3: TGTGCCTGGACCGGCGAGGAACTCTCCTACAATGAGCAGTTCTTC.

The gene calls are TRBV5-5 and TRBJ2-5; 9 nucleotides align to TRBD2. Looked up from germline, CDR1 is SGHKS and CDR2 is YYEKEE (reference sequence). The J segment lost 1 base and the V segment lost 2 bases, leaving 6 bases of the junction unmatched. This CDR3 has 16 residues. For the CDR3, the DNA is TGTGCCAGCAGCTTTGGAGGGCGGGGGGGCCAAGAGACCCAGTACTTC. It encodes CASSFGGRGGQETQYF.

This rearrangement joins TRBV15 to TRBJ2-1, with a weak D call TRBD1 (5 bases). This CDR3 contains 16 residues. The germline V gene has CDR1 LNHNV and CDR2 YYDKDF (reference sequence). V gave up 0 bases and J gave up 5 bases, with 14 bases separating them. The CDR3 spells CATSRDQGNWDNEQFF. The CDR3 region has the DNA TGTGCCACCAGCAGAGATCAGGGAAACTGGGACAATGAGCAGTTCTTC.

Turning to this clone: The junction differs from germline at one of its ends, possibly a read error. This chain connects TRBV7-9 to TRBJ1-2, with a possible D match to TRBD1 (6 bases). CDR1 is SEHNR, CDR2 FQNEAQ, per germline (reference sequence). This CDR3 is built from 13 residues. In DNA, the CDR3 is TGTTCCAGCAGCTTTGGGACAAACTATGGCTACACCTTC. Protein sequence: CSSSFGTNYGYTF.

This chain uses TRBV27 with TRBJ1-1; TRBD1 matches 10 bases. Losses at the gene ends were 4 bases for V and 8 bases for J; bases not matched to a gene: 13. This CDR3 contains 16 residues. Germline CDR1 MNHEY, CDR2 SMNVEV (reference sequence). The CDR3 bases are TGTGCCAGCAGTTGGATGGACAGGGGGATCCCTGGGGAAGCTTTCTTT. Residues: CASSWMDRGIPGEAFF.

This clone has more than one count but fewer than ten. The V gene is TRBV7-9, the J gene TRBJ1-4; 8 nucleotides align to TRBD1. The CDR3 has 15 amino acids. The trim removed 5 bases at V and 12 bases at J, leaving 14 bases unmatched. Per the germline V gene, CDR1 is SEHNR and CDR2 is FQNEAQ (reference sequence). The CDR3 is CASSAGQARRGELFF. CDR3 bases: TGTGCCAGCAGCGCGGGACAGGCTCGACGAGGGGAACTGTTTTTT.

The chain couples TRBV6-1 to TRBJ2-7; D might be TRBD1 (6 bases). The CDR3 runs 15 residues. The V end lost 1 base, the J end lost 3 bases, and 13 bases lay between the germline ends. Germline V CDR1 and CDR2: MNHNS, SASEGT. The CDR3 here is CASSEVPGDHYEQYF. CDR3 coding DNA: TGTGCCAGCAGTGAAGTCCCAGGGGATCACTACGAGCAGTACTTC.

This chain links TRBV5-4 with TRBJ1-1, with TRBD1 identical over 7 bases. The CDR3 contains 14 residues. Looked up from germline, CDR1 is SGHNT and CDR2 is YYREEE (reference sequence). V lost 0 bases, J lost 6 bases, and 5 bases stayed unmatched. The CDR3 DNA reads as TGTGCCAGCAGCTTGGCCCAACAGGGGTCTGAAGCTTTCTTT. It yields the protein CASSLAQQGSEAFF.

This clone appeared a single time. The rearrangement joins TRBV9 to TRBJ2-7; a weak D match, TRBD1 (5 bases). The V end lost 4 bases, the J end lost 0 bases, and 14 bases lay between the germline ends. This CDR3 is built from 15 residues. Germline assignment: CDR1 SGDLS and CDR2 YYNGEE. CDR3 sequence: CASSPGHTSSYEQYF. DNA of the CDR3: TGTGCCAGCAGCCCCGGACATACGAGCTCCTACGAGCAGTACTTC. Drawing the rest from reference TRBV9 and TRBJ2-7, the complete variable domain is DSGVTQTPKHLITATGQRVTLRCSPRSGDLSVYWYQQSLDQGLQFLIQYYNGEERAKGNILERFSAQQFPDLHSELNLSSLELGDSALYFCASSPGHTSSYEQYFGPGTRLTVT.

The chain couples TRBV19 to TRBJ2-1; D remains unclear. V lost 5 bases and J 7 bases, leaving 6 bases between the germline ends. The germline V gene has CDR1 LNHDA and CDR2 SQIVND (reference sequence). The CDR3 spans 11 residues. The CDR3 loop is CASSPRNEQFF. CDR3 in DNA: TGTGCCAGTAGTCCCCGGAATGAGCAGTTCTTC.

The V gene is TRBV7-3, the J gene TRBJ2-5; 9 positions match TRBD2. From germline, CDR1 is SGHTA and CDR2 FQGTGA. Trimming took 1 base from V and 2 from J; bases not matched to a gene: 2. This CDR3 comprises 15 residues. The CDR3 DNA sequence: TGTGCCAGCAGCTTAAGCGGGGGGGCGCAAGAGACCCAGTACTTC. Its protein is CASSLSGGAQETQYF.

For this clone: Different DNA sequences within this sample yield the same CDR3. This chain links TRBV27 with TRBJ2-2; D remains unclear. The CDR3 covers 12 residues. CDR1 and CDR2 from the germline V gene are MNHEY and SMNVEV (reference sequence). The V gene lost 3 bases and the J gene lost 7 bases, with 6 bases spanning the gap. In DNA form, the CDR3 reads TGTGCCAGCAGTTTTCTTAACGGGGAGCTGTTTTTT. This gives the protein CASSFLNGELFF.

This clone was seen a handful of times. This chain links TRBV11-2 with TRBJ1-1, with D uncertain. V lost 5 bases and J lost 5, with 18 bases in between. CDR1 is SGHAT, CDR2 FQNNGV, per germline. CDR3 length: 15 amino acids. The DNA of the CDR3 is TGTGCCAGCAGCACACTAACCGCCGGGAAGACTGAAGCTTTCTTT. This codes for CASSTLTAGKTEAFF.

This sequence joins TRBV9 and TRBJ2-1, with TRBD2 matching 12 bases. Germline V gene sequence: CDR1 SGDLS, CDR2 YYNGEE. V shed 4 bases and J 12 bases; nucleotides not matched to a gene: 8. This CDR3 comprises 14 residues. CDR3 bases: TGTGCCAGCAGCCTTTCGGCTAGCGGGGGGGGGCAGTTCTTC. Its translation: CASSLSASGGGQFF.

The DNA for the CDR3 is TGTGCCAGCAAGGGACAGGGGAATTCACCCCTCCACTTT. This codes for CASKGQGNSPLHF. This chain uses TRBV2 with TRBJ1-6, with TRBD1 matching 10 bases. V trimming: 7 bases; J trimming: 7 bases; junction bases outside the gene matches: 1. Germline V lookup: CDR1 SNHLY, CDR2 FYNNEI. CDR3 length equals 13 residues.

The rearrangement links TRBV5-1 to TRBJ1-1, with 7 nucleotides matching TRBD1. In germline, CDR1 is SGHRS, CDR2 YFSETQ. This CDR3 region has 12 residues. V was pared by 3 bases and J by 11 bases, with 7 bases of the junction left unmatched. CDR3 protein: CASSSWTGSAFF. CDR3 bases: TGCGCCAGCAGCTCTTGGACAGGCAGCGCTTTCTTT.